What follows describes a single T cell receptor beta chain. The antigen remains unidentified. This sequence may be a read error, since a much larger clone differs from it by one base. The data were taken from a study of T cell repertoires in cytomegalovirus infection. About the research overall: CMV infection together with matching HLA type was indicated by public TCR beta signatures.

Looked up from germline, CDR1 is SGHTA and CDR2 is FQGNSA. Trimming took off 3 bases at V and 8 bases at J, with 7 bases between the two ends. The CDR3 loop spans 12 amino acids. Study-level points and caveats: Across the ex vivo response, the dominant clonotypes were HLA-C-restricted CMV-specific TCR beta clonotypes. People with CMV and the relevant HLA were identified by cumulative public TCR beta family frequency.

TCRdb reprocessed the reads with MiXCR, giving one entry per CDR3 protein. Among 630,000 or so distinct CDR3 sequences listed, 20% to 25% were seen once. Sequenced sample: CD8+ T cells from PBMCs. This TCR was sampled from a human donor in good health (CMV status not recorded). Some clones in this sample may be carry-over from other donors' samples. This rearrangement joins TRBV7-2 to TRBJ2-2; the D gene is possibly TRBD1 (5 bases). CDR3 coding DNA: TGTACCAGCAGCTTCCCAGGGGGGGAGCTGTTTTTT. It is translated as CTSSFPGGELFF.